These T cell receptor beta chains were read from a single sample in a study of siplizumab effects on memory and regulatory T cells. Sequenced by immunoSEQ multiplex PCR; TCRdb stores in-frame clones only, minus some. Counted here are about 100,000 clones, 94% occurring once; the ten biggest clones make up about 1.2%. Sequenced material: non-Treg CD4+ T cells sorted from blood. These receptors were obtained from a human donor in good health. Each CDR3 is given with its conserved first and last residue. A D gene is named only where the DNA matches it firmly. Size tells how often a clone was seen (once, few, many) or the class of an expanded clone, and some rows leave it out.

d_call	clone_size	v_call	j_call	cdr3_nt	cdr3_aa
NA	NA	TRBV5-6	TRBJ1-1	TGTGCCAGCAGCTTGGCCCTCGGGACGGGGAACACTGAAGCTTTCTTT	CASSLALGTGNTEAFF
NA	NA	TRBV6-5	TRBJ2-7	TGTGCCAGCAAAACGGGGACGGCAAGCTCCTACGAGCAGTACTTC	CASKTGTASSYEQYF
TRBD1	NA	TRBV4-2	TRBJ2-5	TGTGCCAGCAGCCCCCGACAGGGAGAGACCCAGTACTTC	CASSPRQGETQYF
NA	NA	TRBV4-1	TRBJ2-2	TGCGCCAGCAGCCAACTCGCCCCGAACACCGGGGAGCTGTTTTTT	CASSQLAPNTGELFF
TRBD1	NA	TRBV5-1	TRBJ2-7	TGCGCCAGCAGCTTTGGCGGGCAGGGGGCCTACGAGCAGTACTTC	CASSFGGQGAYEQYF
TRBD1	once	TRBV28	TRBJ1-4	TGTGCCAGCAGTCCGCCAGGGGGTACGGGTGAAAAACTGTTTTTT	CASSPPGGTGEKLFF
TRBD2	NA	TRBV6-4	TRBJ2-4	TGTGCCAGCACCCCGGCTAGCGGGAAAGGGGCCAAAAACATTCAGTACTTC	CASTPASGKGAKNIQYF
TRBD1	NA	TRBV4-1	TRBJ1-1	TGCGCCAGCAGCCAAGAGAGAATAGGACAGGCTTACTATGAAGCTTTCTTT	CASSQERIGQAYYEAFF
NA	NA	TRBV10-3	TRBJ2-1	TGTGCCATCAGTGATACCCCCTACAATGAGCAGTTCTTC	CAISDTPYNEQFF
TRBD1	NA	TRBV9	TRBJ2-2	TGTGCCAGCAGCGTCGCCAAGGACAGGTATCAACGAACGAACACCGGGGAGCTGTTTTTT	CASSVAKDRYQRTNTGELFF
NA	NA	TRBV6-5	TRBJ2-7	TGTGCCAGCAGCCCACAGGGTCAGGGGACCTACGAGCAGTACTTC	CASSPQGQGTYEQYF
TRBD1	once	TRBV9	TRBJ2-1	TGTGCCAGCAGCGGGGGACAGGGGAGGTACAATGAGCAGTTCTTC	CASSGGQGRYNEQFF
NA	NA	TRBV5-1	TRBJ1-3	TGCGCCAGCAGCACGGACGGTAGCTCTGGAAACACCATATATTTT	CASSTDGSSGNTIYF
NA	NA	TRBV6-1	TRBJ1-2	TGTGCCAGCAGGCCAGTCGGGACCTATGGCTACACCTTC	CASRPVGTYGYTF
NA	NA	TRBV6-6	TRBJ2-6	TGTGCCAGCAGTTACTCGATGGGTTCTGGGGCCAACGTCCTGACTTTC	CASSYSMGSGANVLTF
TRBD2	NA	TRBV7-2	TRBJ2-1	TGTGCCAGCAGCTTAGTTAGCGGGTATACCTACAATGAGCAGTTCTTC	CASSLVSGYTYNEQFF
NA	NA	TRBV7-3	TRBJ2-3	TGTGCCAGCAGCCCAAGTGCTCCTAGCACAGATACGCAGTATTTT	CASSPSAPSTDTQYF
NA	once	TRBV5-4	TRBJ1-1	TGTGCCAGCAGCTTGGGGCAGACAATTGAAGCTTTCTTT	CASSLGQTIEAFF
TRBD1	NA	TRBV6-5	TRBJ2-4	TGTGCCAGCAGACAGGGACAGCTAAACATTCAGTACTTC	CASRQGQLNIQYF
NA	NA	TRBV7-9	TRBJ2-6	TGTGCCCCCTCCCCCCGGCGGGACCAATCCCAGGCCAACGTCCTGACTTTC	CAPSPRRDQSQANVLTF
NA	NA	TRBV15	TRBJ2-1	TGTGCCACCCCTTCCTACAATGAGCAGTTCTTC	CATPSYNEQFF
NA	NA	TRBV6-5	TRBJ2-7	TGTGCCAGCAGTTCCCCGAGACAGAAAACCTACGAGCAGTACTTC	CASSSPRQKTYEQYF
NA	NA	TRBV9	TRBJ1-1	TGTGCCAGCAGCGTAGGGTTAAGGGGCCCGAACACTGAAGCTTTCTTT	CASSVGLRGPNTEAFF
TRBD1	few	TRBV6-1	TRBJ1-1	TGTGCCAGCAGACCCACAGGGGGCCGGACTGAAGCTTTCTTT	CASRPTGGRTEAFF
TRBD2	NA	TRBV19	TRBJ2-3	TGTGCCAGTACTAAAGCGGGAGGGGGGACAGATACGCAGTATTTT	CASTKAGGGTDTQYF
NA	NA	TRBV6-6	TRBJ1-2	NA	CASILAPDRVSDGYTF
TRBD2	NA	TRBV7-8	TRBJ2-2	TGTGCCAGCAGCCCCTCGGGACTAGCGGACCCGGGTACCACCGGGGAGCTGTTTTTT	CASSPSGLADPGTTGELFF
TRBD1	NA	TRBV9	TRBJ2-7	TGTGCCAGCAGCGTAGGGTTAGGACAGGGAACCTACGAGCAGTACTTC	CASSVGLGQGTYEQYF
NA	once	TRBV5-1	TRBJ2-1	TGCGCCAGCAGCTCGGACCTCGGACAGGGAGGGGAGCAGTTCTTC	CASSSDLGQGGEQFF
TRBD1	NA	TRBV28	TRBJ1-5	TGTGCCAGCAGTGACCCGGACAGGGTTCAGCCCCAGCATTTT	CASSDPDRVQPQHF
NA	NA	TRBV23-1	TRBJ2-5	TGCGCCAGCAGTCAATCGCGGGAAGAGACCCAGTACTTC	CASSQSREETQYF
NA	NA	TRBV7-9	TRBJ2-7	TGTGCCAGCAGCTTAGATGGGACGCCCGAGCAGTACTTC	CASSLDGTPEQYF
TRBD1	NA	TRBV11-1	TRBJ2-7	TGTGCCAGCAGCTTAGGCAGGGGGCGCGAGCAGTACTTC	CASSLGRGREQYF
NA	NA	TRBV11-2	TRBJ1-3	TGTGCCAGCAGCTCAGACCGGACGGGATTCTCTGGAAACACCATATATTTT	CASSSDRTGFSGNTIYF
TRBD2	once	TRBV18	TRBJ2-7	TGTGCCAGCTCCCGCGGGACTAGCGGGAGTTCAGCCTACGAGCAGTACTTC	CASSRGTSGSSAYEQYF
NA	NA	TRBV5-1	TRBJ2-1	TGCGCCAGCAGGCTGGAGATCTCCAGTGATGAGCAGTTCTTC	CASRLEISSDEQFF
NA	NA	TRBV15	TRBJ1-3	TGTGCCACCAGGATACCTGGAAACACCATATATTTT	CATRIPGNTIYF
NA	NA	TRBV12-5	TRBJ2-3	TGTGCTAGTGGTTTGCTCAGGGTCAAAGATACGCAGTATTTT	CASGLLRVKDTQYF
NA	NA	TRBV19	TRBJ2-5	TGTGCCAGTAGCAATCGCATGACACGGAACCAAGAGACCCAGTACTTC	CASSNRMTRNQETQYF
NA	once	TRBV2	TRBJ2-7	TGTGCCAGCAGTGACAGTTCGTCGACCAGCTCCTACGAGCAGTACTTC	CASSDSSSTSSYEQYF
NA	NA	TRBV6-6	TRBJ2-7	TGTGCCAGCAGGGGGGACGGTCGCATGTACGAGCAGTACTTC	CASRGDGRMYEQYF
TRBD1	NA	TRBV19	TRBJ2-7	TGTGCCAGTAGTATAGTTGGGGGACAGACGAGCTACGAGCAGTACTTC	CASSIVGGQTSYEQYF
NA	NA	TRBV30	TRBJ1-6	TGTGCCTGGAGTGTACTGGGGGCAGGATTTTCACCCCTCCACTTT	CAWSVLGAGFSPLHF
TRBD2	NA	TRBV7-9	TRBJ2-3	TGTGCCAGCAGCTTCCCCGTAGGATGGGAGGGTTCAGATACGCAGTATTTT	CASSFPVGWEGSDTQYF
NA	NA	TRBV6-1	TRBJ1-2	TGTGCCAGCAGTGAAGCAGGGGGTAACTATGGCTACACCTTC	CASSEAGGNYGYTF
NA	NA	TRBV11-3	TRBJ2-1	TGTGCCAGCAGCTTAGGTTTCCGGGACCGGGGGTTCTTC	CASSLGFRDRGFF
NA	once	TRBV5-4	TRBJ2-3	TGTGCCAGCAGCCAATTTAGCAGTAGCACAGATACGCAGTATTTT	CASSQFSSSTDTQYF
NA	NA	TRBV29-1	TRBJ2-3	TGCAGCGTTGTCAGGACTCGACTAACAGATACGCAGTATTTT	CSVVRTRLTDTQYF
TRBD2	NA	TRBV18	TRBJ2-5	TGTGCCAGCTCACTCCTCTTGCTTGTCAGCGGGGGGCAAGAGACCCAGTACTTC	CASSLLLLVSGGQETQYF
TRBD1	NA	TRBV7-9	TRBJ2-2	TGTGCCAGCAGCTTAATTATAGGACAGGGGAAATCCGGGGAGCTGTTTTTT	CASSLIIGQGKSGELFF
NA	NA	TRBV9	TRBJ1-1	TGTGCCAGCAGCGAACAGGGAGCAGATAACACTGAAGCTTTCTTT	CASSEQGADNTEAFF
TRBD2	NA	TRBV28	TRBJ2-5	TGTGCCAGCAGTTTGGAGACTAGCGGGTACCAAGAGACCCAGTACTTC	CASSLETSGYQETQYF
TRBD1	NA	TRBV19	TRBJ1-2	TGTGCCAGTAGTACGGGGACAGCGTACCCCTATGGCTACACCTTC	CASSTGTAYPYGYTF
TRBD1	NA	TRBV18	TRBJ1-5	TGTGCCAGCTCACCAGACAGGGTGTTAAGCAATCAGCCCCAGCATTTT	CASSPDRVLSNQPQHF
NA	NA	TRBV7-2	TRBJ2-7	TGTGCCAGCACCTCCACCGGGACCACCTACGAGCAGTACTTC	CASTSTGTTYEQYF